These 30 T cell receptor beta chains share one sample of origin, sequenced in a study of glioma-infiltrating T cells after dendritic cell vaccination. The assay was immunoSEQ multiplex PCR, and TCRdb's table has in-frame clones only and misses some. This sample has 93,000 or so clones, with 80% to 90% found just once. The sequenced sample was blood, obtained before dendritic cell vaccination. The receptors were sampled from a human donor with glioblastoma.

This clone appeared a few times. This chain links TRBV18 with TRBJ1-4, with a tentative D call TRBD1 (6 bases). The germline V and J ends were trimmed by 3 bases and 7 bases, with 9 bases remaining between them. The CDR3 is 13 amino acids. CDR1 is KGHSH and CDR2 is LQKENI in the germline V gene. CDR3 protein: CASSPRGREKLFF. DNA for the CDR3: TGTGCCAGCTCACCCAGGGGTCGTGAAAAACTGTTTTTT.

The genes are TRBV28 and TRBJ2-7; 9 nucleotides line up with TRBD1. Germline loops: CDR1 MDHEN, CDR2 SYDVKM. V shed 5 bases, J shed 2 bases, and the junction held 4 bases outside the gene matches. The CDR3 extends over 14 amino acids. The CDR3 bases are TGTGCCAGCAGTCCGGACAGGGGAGCCTACGAGCAGTACTTC. It yields the protein CASSPDRGAYEQYF.

V and J are TRBV4-3 and TRBJ2-7, with 9 bases that match TRBD2. CDR3 length: 16 residues. The ends lost 0 bases at V and 7 bases at J; junction bases unmatched: 10. Germline-derived CDR1 and CDR2 are LGHNA and YSLEER. The CDR3 nucleotides read TGCGCCAGCAGCCAAGAAAGTAGCGGGGGCCCAGCAGAGCAGTACTTC. This codes for CASSQESSGGPAEQYF.

The chain is built from TRBV12-5 and TRBJ1-5; D not resolved. The germline V gene has CDR1 LGHNT and CDR2 FRNRAP. This CDR3 comprises 17 residues. Trimming stripped 4 bases from V and 2 bases from J, with 18 bases between. CDR3 in amino acids: CASGSERTSRGNQPQHF. The CDR3 DNA sequence: TGTGCTAGTGGTTCCGAAAGGACTTCGCGGGGCAATCAGCCCCAGCATTTT.

This CDR3 reads CASSLLAGGYNEQFF. CDR3 bases: TGCGCCAGCAGCTTGCTAGCGGGGGGGTACAATGAGCAGTTCTTC. The chain carries TRBV5-1 and TRBJ2-1, with TRBD2 identical over 12 bases. The CDR3 has 15 amino acids. Germline V lookup: CDR1 SGHRS, CDR2 YFSETQ. V lost 1 base and J lost 4; bases outside the gene matches: 0.

The chain has TRBV7-3 and TRBJ1-2, with 9 bases aligning to TRBD1. The junction had 6 bases not matched to a gene; V was cut back by 5 bases and J by 8 bases. This CDR3 contains 13 residues. Germline V gene data show CDR1 as SGHTA and CDR2 as FQGTGA. In nucleotides, the CDR3 is TGTGCCAGCAGCGGTTCGACAGGGGGGGGCTACACCTTC. This encodes CASSGSTGGGYTF.

The rearrangement uses TRBV30 and TRBJ2-5, with D possibly TRBD2 on 5 matching bases. The V gene's germline CDR1 is GTSNPN and CDR2 SVGIG (reference sequence). The CDR3 length is 13 residues. Trimming shortened V by 3 bases and J by 5 bases, and 13 bases separated the two germline ends. DNA of the CDR3: TGTGCCTGGAGACTAGGCCTGGGGGAGACCCAGTACTTC. Amino acid sequence: CAWRLGLGETQYF.

The table lists this clone with a count of one. This rearrangement joins TRBV4-1 to TRBJ1-5; perhaps TRBD1 as D (6 bases). This CDR3 has 16 amino acids. CDR1 MGHRA and CDR2 YSYEKL come from the germline V gene. V lost 1 base and J 7 bases, leaving 17 bases between the germline ends. As DNA, the CDR3 is TGCGCCAGCAGCCAAGTCGCGGGGGCGGTCGGGCAGCCCCAGCATTTT. Translated, it gives CASSQVAGAVGQPQHF.

The chain joins TRBV27 to TRBJ1-6, with D possibly TRBD1 on 6 matching bases. From germline, CDR1 is MNHEY and CDR2 SMNVEV (reference sequence). CDR3 size: 17 residues. V was clipped by 10 bases and J by 0 bases, with 19 bases between them. CDR3 sequence: CATGGGPGASYNSPLHF. CDR3 nucleotide sequence: TGTGCCACCGGGGGGGGGCCGGGGGCCTCCTATAATTCACCCCTCCACTTT.

The genes are TRBV5-4 and TRBJ2-3; D is uncertain. The CDR3 is 14 residues long. CDR1 SGHNT and CDR2 YYREEE come from the germline V gene (reference sequence). V dropped 0 bases and J dropped 3 bases, with 8 bases sitting between them. The CDR3 region is CASSLDQATDTQYF. DNA of the CDR3: TGTGCCAGCAGCTTGGACCAAGCTACAGATACGCAGTATTTT.

This chain uses TRBV5-1 with TRBJ1-6, with a weak D call TRBD1 (5 bases). Germline V lookup: CDR1 SGHRS, CDR2 YFSETQ. Deletions cut 0 bases from V and 7 bases from J, with 11 bases between. This CDR3 has 15 residues. CDR3 coding DNA: TGCGCCAGCAGCTTGGGGGCCAGGACAAATTCACCCCTCCACTTT. Translation: CASSLGARTNSPLHF.

V gene TRBV6-5 combines with J gene TRBJ2-7, with a tentative D call TRBD2 (7 bases). Trimming stripped 6 bases from V and 6 bases from J, with 15 bases between. The CDR3 consists of 13 residues. Germline values: CDR1 MNHEY, CDR2 SVGAGI. The chain's CDR3 is CASRQGLAGEQYF. The DNA for the CDR3 is TGTGCCAGCAGACAGGGATTAGCGGGCGAGCAGTACTTC.

This chain connects TRBV29-1 to TRBJ2-5; 7 nucleotides align to TRBD1. Per the germline V gene, CDR1 is SQVTM and CDR2 is ANQGSEA. The CDR3 totals 13 residues. The ends lost 6 bases at V and 5 bases at J; junction bases unmatched: 9. Here the CDR3 reads CSVVQGQLETQYF. The CDR3 bases are TGCAGCGTCGTTCAGGGACAGTTGGAGACCCAGTACTTC.

The CDR3: CASSLDRVYTGELFF. The CDR3 coding sequence is TGTGCCAGCAGCTTGGACAGGGTTTACACCGGGGAGCTGTTTTTT. This sequence joins TRBV5-6 and TRBJ2-2, with D possibly matching TRBD1 (6 bases). Between the trimmed V and J ends, which lost 0 bases and 3 bases, there was a span of 9 bases. The CDR3 has 15 residues. Germline V gene sequence: CDR1 SGHDT, CDR2 YYEEEE.

This chain uses TRBV5-6 with TRBJ2-7, with 8 bases lining up with TRBD1. This CDR3 is 14 amino acids long. Germline CDR1 and CDR2: SGHDT and YYEEEE. With V trimmed by 4 bases and J by 3 bases, 6 bases remained unmatched. CDR3 coding DNA: TGTGCCAGCAGCCCCGGGGACAGGCACTACGAGCAGTACTTC. It is translated as CASSPGDRHYEQYF.

This rearrangement joins TRBV9 to TRBJ1-1, with a tentative D call TRBD1 (5 bases). Looked up from germline, CDR1 is SGDLS and CDR2 is YYNGEE. The germline V and J ends were trimmed by 4 bases and 5 bases, with 15 bases remaining between them. The CDR3 has 14 amino acids. The CDR3 here is CASSPSWGGTEAFF. The CDR3 DNA reads TGTGCCAGCAGCCCATCTTGGGGGGGGACTGAAGCTTTCTTT.

The J gene is TRBJ1-1, the V gene TRBV9; 7 bases fit TRBD1. The V segment lost 4 bases and the J segment 5 bases; nucleotides outside the gene matches: 5. Germline assignment: CDR1 SGDLS and CDR2 YYNGEE. CDR3 size: 13 residues. DNA of the CDR3: TGTGCCAGCAGCTCCCGGGACAGAACTGAAGCTTTCTTT. Translating gives CASSSRDRTEAFF.

The V and J genes are TRBV7-9 and TRBJ2-7, with 7 bases fitting TRBD1. V lost 5 bases and J lost 1; bases outside the gene matches: 5. Germline CDR1 and CDR2: SEHNR and FQNEAQ (reference sequence). The CDR3 length is 14 residues. Here the CDR3 reads CASSPRDSSYEQYF. The DNA for the CDR3 is TGTGCCAGCAGCCCCCGGGACAGTTCCTACGAGCAGTACTTC.

The V gene is TRBV7-2, the J gene TRBJ1-5; perhaps TRBD1 as D (5 bases). Germline CDR1 is SGHTA and CDR2 is FQGNSA. The ends were cut back, 2 bases at V and 6 bases at J, with 8 bases in the middle. The CDR3 spans 13 residues. The CDR3 sequence is CASSLPGIQPQHF. CDR3 sequence (DNA): TGTGCCAGCAGCTTACCAGGGATTCAGCCCCAGCATTTT.

This chain uses TRBV4-2 with TRBJ2-2; 8 nucleotides match TRBD1. CDR1 is LGHNA, CDR2 YNFKEQ, per germline. This CDR3 is built from 17 residues. V shed 0 bases, J shed 4 bases, and the junction held 7 bases outside the gene matches. The CDR3 loop is CASSQEHAGGFTGELFF. CDR3 nucleotide sequence: TGTGCCAGCAGCCAAGAGCATGCAGGGGGCTTCACCGGGGAGCTGTTTTTT.

This chain joins TRBV11-3 and TRBJ2-2, with D hard to call. The V gene lost 0 bases and the J gene lost 2 bases, with 4 bases spanning the gap. Germline V gives CDR1 SGHNT, CDR2 YENEEA. The CDR3 sequence is 14 residues long. The CDR3: CASSLDGNTGELFF. The CDR3 nucleotides read TGTGCCAGCAGCTTAGACGGTAACACCGGGGAGCTGTTTTTT.

The chain recombines TRBV30 with TRBJ1-2; D is unclear. This CDR3 contains 13 residues. Deletions cut 4 bases from V and 2 bases from J, with 11 bases between. Germline loops: CDR1 GTSNPN, CDR2 SVGIG (reference sequence). The CDR3 DNA follows: TGTGCCTGGACGATACACCCAAACTATGGCTACACCTTC. It specifies CAWTIHPNYGYTF.

The chain couples TRBV9 to TRBJ2-3, with 11 bases lining up with TRBD2. Germline V lookup: CDR1 SGDLS, CDR2 YYNGEE. The CDR3 loop spans 17 amino acids. V lost 1 base to trimming and J lost 3 bases; unmatched junction nucleotides: 7. The CDR3 protein is CASSVFAGTSGTDTQYF. CDR3 bases: TGTGCCAGCAGCGTATTCGCCGGGACTAGCGGAACAGATACGCAGTATTTT.

The chain links TRBV10-3 to TRBJ2-3; D is perhaps TRBD2 (6 bases). Germline-derived CDR1 and CDR2 are ENHRY and SYGVKD. This CDR3 is 16 amino acids long. Trimming pared 3 bases from V and 2 bases from J, leaving 15 bases between. CDR3 region: CAISDPPGVSTDTQYF. The CDR3 nucleotides read TGTGCCATCAGTGACCCCCCGGGGGTATCCACAGATACGCAGTATTTT.

This clone came up a few times. For the CDR3, the DNA is TGTGCCAGCACCCTCCCAGGCTCCTACGAGCAGTACTTC. This encodes CASTLPGSYEQYF. The chain joins TRBV13 to TRBJ2-7; D is uncertain. CDR3 length equals 13 residues. The ends were cut back, 7 bases at V and 0 bases at J, with 10 bases in the middle. Germline V lookup: CDR1 PRHDT, CDR2 FYEKMQ (reference sequence).

The V gene is TRBV6-1, the J gene TRBJ2-7, with a possible D match to TRBD2 (5 bases). The CDR3 covers 12 residues. Germline V CDR1 and CDR2: MNHNS, SASEGT. The germline V and J ends were trimmed by 7 bases and 1 base, with 8 bases remaining between them. CDR3 coding DNA: TGTGCCAGCACTGGACTTTCCTACGAGCAGTACTTC. This codes for CASTGLSYEQYF.

The gene calls are TRBV11-3 and TRBJ2-2, with D possibly being TRBD2 (6 bases). V was clipped by 4 bases and J by 6 bases, with 21 bases between them. The CDR3 consists of 17 residues. Germline V gene data show CDR1 as SGHNT and CDR2 as YENEEA. CDR3 region: CASSSRAGGGGAGELFF. CDR3 nucleotide sequence: TGTGCCAGCAGCTCAAGAGCGGGTGGAGGCGGGGCCGGGGAGCTGTTTTTT.

This clone has only a few counts. This chain uses TRBV10-3 with TRBJ1-5, with TRBD1 as a possible D gene (5 bases). Trimming took off 7 bases at V and 9 bases at J, with 16 bases between the two ends. CDR1 is ENHRY and CDR2 is SYGVKD in the germline V gene. This CDR3 comprises 13 residues. CDR3 sequence reads: CAIKRDLGSPQHF. CDR3 nucleotides: TGTGCCATCAAGCGGGACTTAGGTTCGCCCCAGCATTTT.

V is TRBV13 and J is TRBJ2-5; 9 nucleotides agree with TRBD2. The germline gives CDR1 PRHDT, CDR2 FYEKMQ (reference sequence). V trimming: 5 bases; J trimming: 2 bases; junction bases outside the gene matches: 9. The CDR3 consists of 16 residues. CDR3 in amino acids: CASSHGVAGEQETQYF. CDR3 DNA: TGTGCCAGCAGCCACGGAGTAGCGGGAGAACAAGAGACCCAGTACTTC. The full variable domain, rest sourced from reference TRBV13 and TRBJ2-5, is AAGVIQSPRHLIKEKRETATLKCYPIPRHDTVYWYQQGPGQDPQFLISFYEKMQSDKGSIPDRFSAQQFSDYHSELNMSSLELGDSALYFCASSHGVAGEQETQYFGPGTRLLVL.

V gene TRBV18 combines with J gene TRBJ1-5, with 9 positions matching TRBD1. The V and J ends lost 3 bases and 1 base, in that order; junction bases with no gene match: 7. The CDR3 is 17 amino acids. Germline CDR1 and CDR2: KGHSH and LQKENI. The CDR3 here is CASSPSRGQGSNQPQHF. The CDR3 DNA sequence: TGTGCCAGCTCACCTTCAAGGGGACAGGGCAGCAATCAGCCCCAGCATTTT.